The sequence of this TCR beta chain was determined in a study of naive CD8 T cells in extremely preterm neonates. Notes on the study in general: Preterm CDR3s were shorter than older groups', with fewer N additions and less trimming. Compared with all age groups, preterm neonates showed less repertoire richness.

Peripheral blood came from healthy 16-56 month-old surgical children and healthy nonsmoking adults. The sample holds sorted live naive CD8+ CD45RA+CCR7+ T cells. Libraries were prepared by immunoSEQ multiplex PCR; TCRdb keeps only in-frame clonotypes and omits some of them. The repertoire has about 5,900 clones, about 97% of them found once; the top ten carry 0.95% to 1.5%. A remark on this clone: The antigen remains undetermined.

Trimming shortened V by 4 bases and J by 7 bases, and 28 bases separated the two germline ends. Germline V gene sequence: CDR1 MNHEY, CDR2 SMNVEV (reference sequence). The CDR3 length is 18 residues. Sequencing was done on a sample of naive CD8+ T cells from blood. J is TRBJ1-1 and V is TRBV27; the D gene is possibly TRBD1 (6 bases). The source is a human donor in good health. CDR3 sequence (DNA): TGTGCCAGCAGTTCATCCCCAAGGGCAGGGACAAATCAACATGAAGCTTTCTTT. It translates to CASSSSPRAGTNQHEAFF.